This entry concerns a single TCR beta chain. The data were obtained in a study of blood T cell repertoires in COVID-19. The data were produced by immunoSEQ multiplex PCR, yet TCRdb's version contains in-frame clones alone and is incomplete. The repertoire includes 190,000 or so clones, about nine tenths of them detected once, and more than 3.5% sits in the top ten. CDR1 and CDR2 from the germline V gene are LNHDA and SQIVND (reference sequence). This CDR3 has 14 residues. V was trimmed by 7 bases and J by 6 bases, leaving 18 bases between them. The sequence came from a woman in her twenties or thirties with acute or convalescent COVID-19. Input material: peripheral blood. The rearrangement joins TRBV19 to TRBJ1-2; the D gene is possibly TRBD1 (5 bases). The CDR3: CASTLSGVWNGYTF. The CDR3 nucleotides are TGTGCCAGTACCCTCTCGGGGGTATGGAATGGCTACACCTTC.